The T cell receptor beta chain described here comes from a study of blood T cell repertoires in COVID-19. Study background: From T cells, B-cell-depleted T cells, or PBMCs came the material, which was cDNA or gDNA.

Original handling: Counts of nucleated cells, estimated from reference gene primer amplification, were obtained. Assay used: immunoSEQ multiplex PCR; TCRdb lists only in-frame clones, some missing. V, J and clone size reflect that table, while D and trimming were determined from the DNA. Found here are some 24,000 clones, approximately 80% of them singletons; the top ten hold about 6.5%. The CDR3 runs to 15 residues. Germline loops: CDR1 SGDLS, CDR2 YYNGEE. The trim removed 0 bases at V and 8 bases at J, leaving 6 bases unmatched. The receptor comes from a man in his sixties or seventies with acute or convalescent COVID-19. The chain has TRBV9 and TRBJ2-3, with 10 bases aligning to TRBD2. The sequenced sample consisted of peripheral blood. The CDR3 sequence: CASSVEPSGSTTQYF. For the CDR3, the DNA is TGTGCCAGCAGCGTAGAACCTAGCGGGAGTACTACGCAGTATTTT.